This TCR beta chain was observed in a study of cytomegalovirus exposure and HLA in healthy donors. General study findings and limits: The study labeled approximately 150 TCR beta chains cytomegalovirus-associated. Data from an earlier analysis indicated that most TCR beta V segments were productive either about 87% or about 30% of the time.

The PCR had 60 Vbeta and 13 Jbeta primers. Sequencing used immunoSEQ multiplex PCR; TCRdb keeps in-frame clones, though not all of them. The data contain some 200,000 clones, around 86% of them singletons. This clone was seen more than once but under ten times. The antigen is unknown. The receptor was derived from a woman aged 50 to 60 in good health and CMV-seropositive. The specimen sequenced was PBMCs.

CDR3 coding DNA: TGTGCCAGCATACAGGGGACGGCTGGCTACACCTTC. As protein: CASIQGTAGYTF. This chain uses TRBV6-1 with TRBJ1-2, with 7 bases aligning to TRBD1. The V gene end was trimmed by 7 bases and the J gene end by 7 bases; junction bases not matched to a gene: 6. CDR3 length equals 12 residues. The germline CDR1 and CDR2 sequences are MNHNS and SASEGT.